Listed below are T cell receptor beta chains from one sample, sequenced in a study of technical replicates of blood from a few donors. Libraries were prepared by immunoSEQ multiplex PCR; TCRdb keeps only in-frame clonotypes and omits some of them. The top ten clones hold approximately 0.24% of a sample with tens of thousands of clones, about 95% of them seen once. Sample: T cells isolated from PBMCs. The receptors derive from a human donor in good health. The CDR3 runs from the conserved cysteine through the conserved F or W. A D gene is named only where the DNA matches it firmly. Clone size is given for some rows only: seen once, a few or many times, or a class if the clone is expanded.

V gene,D gene,clone size,J gene,CDR3 DNA,CDR3 protein
TRBV9,TRBD2,NA,TRBJ2-5,TGTGCCAGCAGCCCCGGGGGGACAGAGACCCAGTACTTC,CASSPGGTETQYF
TRBV7-2,NA,NA,TRBJ1-2,TGTGCCAGCAGATCAGGACTTTCGCAATACAACTATGGCTACACCTTC,CASRSGLSQYNYGYTF
TRBV6-5,NA,once,TRBJ2-3,TGTGCCAGCAGTTTCGGGATCCACACAGATACGCAGTATTTT,CASSFGIHTDTQYF
TRBV19,NA,NA,TRBJ1-4,TGTGCCAGTAGACACGCAGGAGGAGCAGGTGCAACTAATGAAAAACTGTTTTTT,CASRHAGGAGATNEKLFF
TRBV5-4,TRBD1,NA,TRBJ1-1,TGTGCCAGCAGCTCTACGGGGAAACAGGGGATGAACACTGAAGCTTTCTTT,CASSSTGKQGMNTEAFF
TRBV7-3,NA,NA,TRBJ2-5,TGTGCCAGCAGCTTAAACCCAAACCTAAACCAAGAGACCCAGTACTTC,CASSLNPNLNQETQYF
TRBV27,NA,NA,TRBJ2-7,TGTGCCAGCAGTCAACAGGGTTCCTACGAGCAGTACTTC,CASSQQGSYEQYF
TRBV7-3,TRBD1,few,TRBJ1-2,TGTGCCAGCAGCTTAGGACAGGGGGCACACTATGGCTACACCTTC,CASSLGQGAHYGYTF
TRBV13,NA,NA,TRBJ2-7,TGTGCCAGCAGCTACTACTTAGGTCTTCGCGTCTACGAGCAGTACTTC,CASSYYLGLRVYEQYF
TRBV7-7,TRBD1,NA,TRBJ1-4,TGTGCCAGCAGCTTAGGGACGAGACAGGGAAATGAAAAACTGTTTTTT,CASSLGTRQGNEKLFF
TRBV20-1,NA,NA,TRBJ2-3,TGCAGTGCTCCGCTCGGTGATACGCAGTATTTT,CSAPLGDTQYF
TRBV18,TRBD2,NA,TRBJ2-1,TGTGCCAGCTCACTGGGACTAGCGAGGACCAATGAGCAGTTCTTC,CASSLGLARTNEQFF
TRBV11-1,NA,NA,TRBJ1-2,TGTGCCAGCAGCTACTCGGGAGTACTCTATGGCTACACCTTC,CASSYSGVLYGYTF
TRBV9,NA,once,TRBJ2-7,TGTGCCAGCAGCGTACGGGGTCAGGCAGAAACCGAGCAGTACTTC,CASSVRGQAETEQYF
TRBV28,NA,NA,TRBJ2-7,TGTGCCACCTCCCCGATCGGGAGCTCCTACGAGCAGTACTTC,CATSPIGSSYEQYF
TRBV6-5,TRBD1,NA,TRBJ2-7,TGTGCCAGCAGTTTTACAGGGGGCGCCTCCTACGAGCAGTACTTC,CASSFTGGASYEQYF
TRBV5-1,NA,NA,TRBJ2-1,TGCGCCAGCAGCCCTGGACAGTTGTTAATCGATGAGCAGTTCTTC,CASSPGQLLIDEQFF
TRBV1,NA,NA,TRBJ1-1,TGCACCAGCAGCCCAGTAATAGAGGGGGTGGACACTGAAGCTTTCTTT,CTSSPVIEGVDTEAFF
TRBV2,NA,NA,TRBJ1-4,TGTGCCAGCAGGGACGGGACTGGTGGGGAAAAACTGTTTTTT,CASRDGTGGEKLFF
TRBV11-2,NA,NA,TRBJ1-4,TGTGCCAGCAGCCGAGACAGGACCGGTAATGAAAAACTGTTTTTT,CASSRDRTGNEKLFF
TRBV10-2,TRBD1,NA,TRBJ2-7,TGCGCCAGCAGGGCCGGGACAGGGTCCAACGAGCAGTACTTC,CASRAGTGSNEQYF
TRBV13,NA,few,TRBJ1-1,TGTGCCAGCAGCTTAGCGCGGAGGACTGAAGCTTTCTTT,CASSLARRTEAFF
TRBV19,NA,NA,TRBJ2-1,TGTGCCAGTAGTATCTCCGGGAGCTCCTACAATGAGCAGTTCTTC,CASSISGSSYNEQFF
TRBV5-1,TRBD2,NA,TRBJ2-1,TGCGCCAGCAGCTGGGGCCCGCTAGCGGGAGGCCTATACAATGAGCAGTTCTTC,CASSWGPLAGGLYNEQFF
TRBV19,TRBD1,NA,TRBJ2-7,TGTGCCAGTAGTCCCAGGACAGGGGGATCCTACGAGCAGTACTTC,CASSPRTGGSYEQYF
TRBV14,NA,NA,TRBJ2-3,TGTGCCAGCAGCCACCCCTTTGGGGGGAGTGATACGCAGTATTTT,CASSHPFGGSDTQYF
TRBV14,TRBD1,NA,TRBJ2-1,TGTGCCAGCAGCCAACTACCTACGGGACAGGGCATCAATGAGCAGTTCTTC,CASSQLPTGQGINEQFF
TRBV6-5,NA,once,TRBJ1-3,TGTGCCAGCAGGGACAGCAGCTCTGGAAACACCATATATTTT,CASRDSSSGNTIYF
TRBV9,TRBD1,NA,TRBJ2-4,TGTGCCAGCAGCGCCGCCGGGACAGCGGCCAAAAACATTCAGTACTTC,CASSAAGTAAKNIQYF
TRBV7-2,NA,NA,TRBJ2-7,TGTGCCAGCAGCTTAGCGACGGGGAGCTACGAGCAGTACTTC,CASSLATGSYEQYF
TRBV25-1,TRBD2,NA,TRBJ2-3,TGTGCCAGCAGTGAATCTCTAGCGGGAAGCACAGATACGCAGTATTTT,CASSESLAGSTDTQYF
TRBV27,NA,NA,TRBJ2-1,TGTGCCAGTAGCTACTACAATGAGCAGTTCTTC,CASSYYNEQFF
TRBV19,TRBD2,NA,TRBJ2-3,TGTGCCAGTTATAGCGGGGTCACAGATACGCAGTATTTT,CASYSGVTDTQYF
TRBV6-5,TRBD2,NA,TRBJ2-1,TGTGCCAGCAGAAGGACTAGCCCTCGCCTCTATGAGCAGTTCTTC,CASRRTSPRLYEQFF
TRBV7-9,NA,NA,TRBJ2-6,TGTGCCAGCAGCTTCTATGGCTCTGGGGCCAACGTCCTGACTTTC,CASSFYGSGANVLTF
TRBV5-1,NA,NA,TRBJ2-1,TGCGCCAGCAGCTCTTCCCATGAGCAGTTCTTC,CASSSSHEQFF
TRBV5-4,TRBD2,NA,TRBJ2-5,TGTGCCAGCAGCTTTGGGACTAGCGGGGGGGAAGAGACCCAGTACTTC,CASSFGTSGGEETQYF
TRBV6-4,TRBD2,NA,TRBJ2-7,TGTGCCAGCAGTGACTTGCGGGGGGACTACGAGCAGTACTTC,CASSDLRGDYEQYF
TRBV9,TRBD1,NA,TRBJ1-2,TGTGCCAGCAGCCCAGGGGACAGGGTCCTGTCTAACTATGGCTACACCTTC,CASSPGDRVLSNYGYTF
TRBV5-1,TRBD2,NA,TRBJ2-5,TGCGCCAGCAGCTTTAGTAGCGGGTTCCGCGAGACCCAGTACTTC,CASSFSSGFRETQYF
TRBV19,NA,once,TRBJ2-6,TGTGCCAGTAGTCCGCTTGGCGGGGCTGGGGCCAACGTCCTGACTTTC,CASSPLGGAGANVLTF
TRBV6-5,NA,NA,TRBJ1-1,TGTGCCAGCAGCTACACCTTTGGCGGCAACACTGAAGCTTTCTTT,CASSYTFGGNTEAFF
TRBV30,NA,NA,TRBJ1-2,TGTGCCTGGAGTGTAGGGGACTATGGCTACACCTTC,CAWSVGDYGYTF
TRBV6-1,NA,NA,TRBJ1-4,TGTGCCAGCAGGGAGACGGATTCAACTAATGAAAAACTGTTTTTT,CASRETDSTNEKLFF
TRBV4-1,NA,NA,TRBJ2-7,TGCGCCAGCAGCCAAGGGTCAGGGGTAAGCTCTTACGAGCAGTACTTC,CASSQGSGVSSYEQYF
TRBV6-4,TRBD2,NA,TRBJ2-5,TGTGCCAGCAGTTACTACGGGACTAGAAGGCAAGAGACCCAGTACTTC,CASSYYGTRRQETQYF
TRBV6-1,NA,NA,TRBJ1-1,TGTGCCACCCTATGGGGGGGAAGGTCTGAAGCTTTCTTT,CATLWGGRSEAFF
TRBV4-1,TRBD1,NA,TRBJ1-2,TGCGCCAGCAGCCAAGATGGACAGGGCTATGGCTACACCTTC,CASSQDGQGYGYTF
TRBV6-5,NA,NA,TRBJ2-5,TGTGCCAGCAAGAGGGATCAAGAGACCCAGTACTTC,CASKRDQETQYF
TRBV7-9,TRBD2,NA,TRBJ2-1,TGTGCCAGCAGAGAAATAGCGGGAGGGCAGGATGAGCAGTTCTTC,CASREIAGGQDEQFF
TRBV10-3,NA,NA,TRBJ2-1,TGTGCCATCAGTGGTTCGGGGGACAATGAGCAGTTCTTC,CAISGSGDNEQFF
TRBV19,NA,NA,TRBJ2-3,TGTGCCAGTAGTCTACAGGCTAGCACAGATACGCAGTATTTT,CASSLQASTDTQYF
TRBV4-1,TRBD2,NA,TRBJ2-1,TGCGCCAGCAGCCAAGGGGTCGGGACTAGCGGGAGGGGGTGGAGATTTGAGCAGTTCTTC,CASSQGVGTSGRGWRFEQFF